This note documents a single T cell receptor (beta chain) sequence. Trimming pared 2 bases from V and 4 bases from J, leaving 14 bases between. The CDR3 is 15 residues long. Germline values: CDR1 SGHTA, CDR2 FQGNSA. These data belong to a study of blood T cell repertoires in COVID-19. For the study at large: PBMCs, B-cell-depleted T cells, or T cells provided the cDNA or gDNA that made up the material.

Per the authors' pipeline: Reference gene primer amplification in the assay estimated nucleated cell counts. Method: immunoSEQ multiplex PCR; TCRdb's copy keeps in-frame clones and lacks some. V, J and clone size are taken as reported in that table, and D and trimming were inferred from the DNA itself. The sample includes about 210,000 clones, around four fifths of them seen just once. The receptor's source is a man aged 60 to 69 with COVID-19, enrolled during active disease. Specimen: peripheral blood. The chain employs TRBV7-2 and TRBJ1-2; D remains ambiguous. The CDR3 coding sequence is TGTGCCAGCAGCTTATCCTCGACACGGCCCTATGGCTACACCTTC. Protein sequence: CASSLSSTRPYGYTF.